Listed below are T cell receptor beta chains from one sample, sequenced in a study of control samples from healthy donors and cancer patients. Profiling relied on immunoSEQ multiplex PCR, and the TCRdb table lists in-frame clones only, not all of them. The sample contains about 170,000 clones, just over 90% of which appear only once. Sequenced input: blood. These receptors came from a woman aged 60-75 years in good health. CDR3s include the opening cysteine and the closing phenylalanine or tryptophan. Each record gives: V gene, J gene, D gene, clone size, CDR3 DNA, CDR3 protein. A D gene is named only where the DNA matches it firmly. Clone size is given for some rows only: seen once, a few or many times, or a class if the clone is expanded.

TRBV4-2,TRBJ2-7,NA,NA,TGTGCCAGCAGCCAAGATAGTTCTTCGGTTTTCGTATACGAGCAGTACTTC,CASSQDSSSVFVYEQYF
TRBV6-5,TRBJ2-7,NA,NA,TGTGCCAGCAGTTACTCGATGGACTTCCCCTACGAGCAGTACTTC,CASSYSMDFPYEQYF
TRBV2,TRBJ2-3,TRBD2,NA,TGTGCCAGCTATATTGGTCTTAGCGGGGCGGATACGCAGTATTTT,CASYIGLSGADTQYF
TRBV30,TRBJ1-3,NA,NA,TGTGCCTGGAGTGTAGGGGGGGCTGGAAACACCATATATTTT,CAWSVGGAGNTIYF
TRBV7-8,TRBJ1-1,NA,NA,TGTGCCAGCAGCTTGACGGGGTTCACTGAAGCTTTCTTT,CASSLTGFTEAFF
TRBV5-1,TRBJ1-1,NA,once,TGCGCCAGAAAACTCTGTATCCCTGAAGCTTTCTTT,CARKLCIPEAFF
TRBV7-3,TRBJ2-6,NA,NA,TGTGCCAGCGGGGGATCTGGGGCCAACGTCCTGACTTTC,CASGGSGANVLTF
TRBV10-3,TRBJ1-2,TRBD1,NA,TGTGCCATCAGTGAGCGCACAGGGGGGGCGGCGGGGGGCTACACCTTC,CAISERTGGAAGGYTF
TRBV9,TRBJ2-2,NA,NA,TGTGCCAGCAGCGTACCTCCAACCACGAGCACCGGGGAGCTGTTTTTT,CASSVPPTTSTGELFF
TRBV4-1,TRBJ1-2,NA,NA,TGCGCCAGCAGCCAAGATCTGGCTGTGGGGAATGGCTACACCTTC,CASSQDLAVGNGYTF
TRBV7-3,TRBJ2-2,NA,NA,TGTGCCAGCAGCTCGCAAGTCGTGGGTAACGGGGAGCTGTTTTTT,CASSSQVVGNGELFF
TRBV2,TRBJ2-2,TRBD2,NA,TGTGCCAGCAGTGACGGGGGGGCCGGGACCGGGGAGCTGTTTTTT,CASSDGGAGTGELFF
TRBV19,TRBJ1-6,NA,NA,TGTGCCAGTAGTATAGAAACAGGTGTTTCACCCCTCCACTTT,CASSIETGVSPLHF
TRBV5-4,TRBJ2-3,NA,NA,TGTGCCAGCAGCCCCGCGGGGACAGATACGCAGTATTTT,CASSPAGTDTQYF
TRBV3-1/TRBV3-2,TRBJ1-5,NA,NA,TGTGCCAGCAGCCACCAAGACCAGCCCCAGCATTTT,CASSHQDQPQHF
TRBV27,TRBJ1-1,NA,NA,TGTGCCAGCAGTTTGAGGGGACCGATTATGAACACTGAAGCTTTCTTT,CASSLRGPIMNTEAFF
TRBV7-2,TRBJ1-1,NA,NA,TGTGCCAGCAGCGTGGGACAACAGAACACTGAAGCTTTCTTT,CASSVGQQNTEAFF
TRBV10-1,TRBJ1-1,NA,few,TGCGCCAGCAGTGAGACCAGCGGGGGCACTGAAGCTTTCTTT,CASSETSGGTEAFF
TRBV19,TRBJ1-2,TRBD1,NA,TGTGCCAGTAGTATTACAGGGGAGGTTGGTGCCTATGGCTACACCTTC,CASSITGEVGAYGYTF
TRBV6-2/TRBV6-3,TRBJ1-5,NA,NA,TGTGCCAGCAGTCCCCGAGAGTATAGCAATCAGCCCCAGCATTTT,CASSPREYSNQPQHF
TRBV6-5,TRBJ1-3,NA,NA,TGTGCCAGCAGTTACTCTCCGTGGGCTGGAAACACCATATATTTT,CASSYSPWAGNTIYF
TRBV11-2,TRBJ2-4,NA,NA,TGTGCCAGCAGCTTACAGGAGGGTCAAAACATTCAGTACTTC,CASSLQEGQNIQYF
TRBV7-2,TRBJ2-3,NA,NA,TGTGCCAGCAGCTTAGGGCGGAGAAGAACAGATACGCAGTATTTT,CASSLGRRRTDTQYF
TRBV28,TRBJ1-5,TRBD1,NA,TGTGCCAGCAGTACCACCCAGGGGGCGGGGAGCAATCAGCCCCAGCATTTT,CASSTTQGAGSNQPQHF
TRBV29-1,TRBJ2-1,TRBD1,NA,TGCAGCGTCAGCCCCGGACAGGGGGTAACGAGTGAGCAGTTCTTC,CSVSPGQGVTSEQFF
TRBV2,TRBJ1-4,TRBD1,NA,TGTGCCGGTACCCAACGGGACAGGGAGGAAAAACTGTTTTTT,CAGTQRDREEKLFF
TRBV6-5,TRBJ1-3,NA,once,TGTGCCAGCAGGTCCGGGGGGGCAGGAAACACCATATATTTT,CASRSGGAGNTIYF
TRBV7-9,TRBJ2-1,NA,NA,TGTGCCAGCAGCTTAGGCGCCAGGGGGGTGGGCAATGAGCAGTTCTTC,CASSLGARGVGNEQFF
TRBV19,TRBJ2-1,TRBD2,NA,TGTGCCAGTAGTCAGAATAGGGGACTAGCGGTCTATAATGAGCAGTTCTTC,CASSQNRGLAVYNEQFF
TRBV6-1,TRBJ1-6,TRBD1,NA,TGTGCCAGCAGTGCGCGAGGGGACAGGGTGACGGATTCACCCCTCCACTTT,CASSARGDRVTDSPLHF
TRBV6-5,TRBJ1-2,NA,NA,TGTGCCAGCAGCACCCGCGGGCGTGGCTACACCTTC,CASSTRGRGYTF
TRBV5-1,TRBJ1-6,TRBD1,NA,TGCGCCAGCAGCTTTGTTCAGGGGGAATCACCCCTCCACTTT,CASSFVQGESPLHF
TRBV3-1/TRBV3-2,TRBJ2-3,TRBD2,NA,TGTGCCAGCAGCCAACGGACTAGCGGGGGGGCGGCAGATACGCAGTATTTT,CASSQRTSGGAADTQYF
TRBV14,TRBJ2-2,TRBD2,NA,TGTGCCAGCAGCCAAGATCCTGCCGGGACTAGCGGGGGGGCTTACACCGGGGAGCTGTTTTTT,CASSQDPAGTSGGAYTGELFF
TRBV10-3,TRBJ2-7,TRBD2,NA,TGTGCCACCGCAGTCAGCGGGGGGACCTACGAGCAGTACTTC,CATAVSGGTYEQYF
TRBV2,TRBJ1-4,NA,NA,TGTGCCAGCAGACCGGGAATTGGGACTCTTGAAAAACTGTTTTTT,CASRPGIGTLEKLFF
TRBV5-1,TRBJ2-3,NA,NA,TGCGCCAGCAGCGGGGCGACAGGACCCACAGATACGCAGTATTTT,CASSGATGPTDTQYF
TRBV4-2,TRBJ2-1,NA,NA,TGTGCCAGCAGCCAAGTACCGAGCTCCTACAATGAGCAGTTCTTC,CASSQVPSSYNEQFF
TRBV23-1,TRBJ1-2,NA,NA,TGCGCCAGCAGTCCGCCGGACCGTGGCTACACCTTC,CASSPPDRGYTF
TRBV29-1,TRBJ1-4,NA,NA,TGCAGCGTTGGCGCCTTTGTGGGTGAAAAACTGTTTTTT,CSVGAFVGEKLFF
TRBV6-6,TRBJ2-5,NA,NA,TGTGCCAGCAGTGATGAGGGGTTTCAGACCCAGTACTTC,CASSDEGFQTQYF
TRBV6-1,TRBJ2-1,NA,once,TGTGCCAGCAGTCTTAGTGGCTCTCCCTACAATGAGCAGTTCTTC,CASSLSGSPYNEQFF
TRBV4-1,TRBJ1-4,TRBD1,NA,TGCGCCAGCAGCCAAAGGAAGACAGGGGTAGATGAAAAACTGTTTTTT,CASSQRKTGVDEKLFF
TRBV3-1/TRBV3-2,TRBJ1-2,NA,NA,TGTGCCAGCAGCCAAGTTTACAGAAACTATGGCTACACCTTC,CASSQVYRNYGYTF